The rows below give T cell receptor beta chains drawn from one sample of a study of cytomegalovirus exposure and HLA in healthy donors. The method was immunoSEQ multiplex PCR; TCRdb's version includes in-frame clones alone and lacks a portion of them. The table lists approximately 110,000 clones, less than 85% of them singletons, with around 8.2% in the top ten. Sequenced material: PBMCs. The receptors stem from a man in his forties in good health and CMV-seropositive. Each CDR3 is given with its conserved first and last residue. D genes are given only for firm matches. The size of a clone is reported for some rows only, either as once, few or many, or as a class for expanded clones.

len	d_gene	v_gene	j_gene	abundance	CDR3nt	CDR3aa
17	TRBD2	TRBV7-3	TRBJ2-7	once	TGTGCCAGCAGCTTACGCGCGGGGGGAATATATGATTACGAGCAGTACTTC	CASSLRAGGIYDYEQYF
13	TRBD1	TRBV2	TRBJ1-5	NA	TGTGCCAGCAGCCGGACAGGGGATCAGCCCCAGCATTTT	CASSRTGDQPQHF
15	NA	TRBV4-1	TRBJ1-2	once	TGCGCCAGCAGCCTGTCTGGGGGGTCTAACTATGGCTACACCTTC	CASSLSGGSNYGYTF
14	TRBD2	TRBV18	TRBJ2-7	NA	TGTGCCAGCTCACCGGGGACTAGCGAGTACGAGCAGTACTTC	CASSPGTSEYEQYF
15	NA	TRBV5-1	TRBJ1-2	NA	TGCGCCAGCAGCCCAGGACAGCCCCTCATATATGGCTACACCTTC	CASSPGQPLIYGYTF
15	TRBD2	TRBV6-1	TRBJ2-5	NA	TGTGCCAGCAGCGGGACTACCCTTGCCGGGGAGACCCAGTACTTC	CASSGTTLAGETQYF
14	TRBD2	TRBV30	TRBJ2-3	NA	TGTGCCTGGAGCGGCGGGAGCCCGGTGGATACGCAGTATTTT	CAWSGGSPVDTQYF
14	NA	TRBV19	TRBJ2-7	NA	TGTGCCAGTAGCGACTCCTTAGGGGTCGACGAGCAGTACTTC	CASSDSLGVDEQYF
11	TRBD2	TRBV2	TRBJ2-1	NA	TGTGCCAGCAGTGACCGGACTAGCAAGTTCTTC	CASSDRTSKFF
15	TRBD2	TRBV4-2	TRBJ2-7	NA	TGTGCCAGCAGCCAGGGCGGGGGAACCACCTACGAGCAGTACTTC	CASSQGGGTTYEQYF
14	TRBD1	TRBV19	TRBJ1-2	NA	TGTGCCAGTAGCCTACAGACAGGGGGCTATGGCTACACCTTC	CASSLQTGGYGYTF
17	TRBD1	TRBV19	TRBJ1-2	NA	TGTGCCAGTACCCCCCGGGACAGGGGGTATATGGTCTATGGCTACACCTTC	CASTPRDRGYMVYGYTF
18	TRBD2	TRBV5-4	TRBJ2-1	few	TGTGCCAGCAGCTTGGAAGCGGGGGGGCCCAGTGCCTACAATGAGCAGTTCTTC	CASSLEAGGPSAYNEQFF
14	TRBD1	TRBV19	TRBJ2-7	NA	TGTGCCAGCTCCTGGGGGACAGGGCACTACGAGCAGTACTTC	CASSWGTGHYEQYF
14	TRBD2	TRBV7-8	TRBJ2-5	NA	TGTGCCAGCAGCTCGGGGACTAGATTGGAGACCCAGTACTTC	CASSSGTRLETQYF
15	TRBD2	TRBV5-6	TRBJ2-5	once	TGTGCCAGCAGCCCCGGGACTAGCGGGGTGAGGGCCCAGTACTTC	CASSPGTSGVRAQYF
11	NA	TRBV7-9	TRBJ1-2	few	TGTGCCAGCAGCTTAGAGCATGGCTACACCTTC	CASSLEHGYTF
16	TRBD2	TRBV13	TRBJ2-1	NA	TGTGCCAGCAGCTTAGTGGGACTAGCGGGAGGTGGTGAGCAGTTCTTC	CASSLVGLAGGGEQFF
13	NA	TRBV7-7	TRBJ1-4	once	TGTGAGAGGGTAGGTATCGCTAATGAAAAACTGTTTTTT	CERVGIANEKLFF
15	TRBD1	TRBV4-1	TRBJ1-2	NA	TGCGCCAGCAGCCAATTCGGACAGGGGGCCTCTGGCTACACCTTC	CASSQFGQGASGYTF
16	NA	TRBV5-1	TRBJ1-5	NA	TGCGCCAGCAGCCCTCAAGGGGGTTTAAGCAATCAGCCCCAGCATTTT	CASSPQGGLSNQPQHF
11	NA	TRBV5-4	TRBJ2-3	NA	TGTGCCAGCAGCTTGGCGGGTACGCAGTATTTT	CASSLAGTQYF
15	TRBD1	TRBV6-6	TRBJ2-5	NA	TGTGCCAGCAGGACAGGGGTAGGGATTCAAGAGACCCAGTACTTC	CASRTGVGIQETQYF